One sample yielded the 11 T cell receptor beta chains listed below, sequenced in a study of T-cell reconstitution after alpha-beta-depleted transplantation in children. Unique molecular identifiers were used to barcode this TCRbeta library. Using its own MiXCR run on the PCR reads, TCRdb lists one record per CDR3 protein. The table shows approximately 350,000 distinct CDR3 sequences, with over 9% occurring only once. The source material was PBMCs from the stem cell graft donor, sampled from the stem cell graft. These receptors all stem from a human donor who donated a stem cell graft to a child with acute lymphoblastic leukemia.

This clonotype was counted between two and nine times. The chain employs TRBV15 and TRBJ2-1; D is perhaps TRBD2 (6 bases). There are 13 residues in the CDR3. Between the trimmed V and J ends, which lost 1 base and 8 bases, there was a span of 9 bases. Germline CDR1 LNHNV, CDR2 YYDKDF (reference sequence). CDR3: CATSRGDWDEQFF. CDR3 in DNA: TGTGCCACCAGCAGAGGGGACTGGGATGAGCAGTTCTTC.

This clonotype was counted at least ten times. The rearrangement uses TRBV27 and TRBJ2-1, with 13 bases matching TRBD2. After removal of 5 bases from V and 6 bases from J, the junction contained 4 bases not matched to a gene. There are 15 residues in the CDR3. Germline CDR1 is MNHEY and CDR2 is SMNVEV (reference sequence). CDR3 in amino acids: CASSPRLAGGNEQFF. CDR3 nucleotide sequence: TGTGCCAGCAGTCCCCGACTAGCGGGAGGCAATGAGCAGTTCTTC.

V and J are TRBV19 and TRBJ2-7, with unresolved D. The ends were cut back, 4 bases at V and 3 bases at J, with 19 bases in the middle. The CDR3 spans 16 residues. Germline V gene lookup returns CDR1 LNHDA and CDR2 SQIVND (reference sequence). CDR3 in amino acids: CASSNTYSPGYYEQYF. CDR3 DNA sequence: TGTGCCAGTAGTAACACGTATAGTCCCGGCTACTACGAGCAGTACTTC.

Regarding this clonotype: Germline is not matched at one junction end, which may reflect a read error. The chain combines TRBV7-2 with TRBJ2-7, with TRBD2 matching over 12 bases. CDR1 SGHTA and CDR2 FQGNSA come from the germline V gene. This CDR3 spans 14 amino acids. The CDR3 DNA reads as TGTGCCAGCAGCCACGGGACTAGCGGGCTCGCCTCGGACTTC. It is translated as CASSHGTSGLASDF.

A few counts support this clonotype. The chain combines TRBV12-3 or TRBV12-4 with TRBJ2-7; D may correspond to TRBD1 or TRBD2 (5 bases each). Trimming cost V 4 bases and J 2 bases, with 9 bases left between them. The CDR3 runs to 13 residues. Here the CDR3 reads CASSWDLAYEQYF. CDR3 DNA sequence: TGTGCCAGCAGTTGGGACCTAGCCTACGAGCAGTACTTC.

This clonotype was seen more than once but under ten times. CDR3 sequence reads: CSVEGPNNQPQHF. CDR3 bases: TGCAGCGTTGAGGGACCGAACAATCAGCCCCAGCATTTT. V is TRBV29-1 and J is TRBJ1-5; a weak D match, TRBD1 (5 bases). Germline CDR1 reads SQVTM; CDR2 reads ANQGSEA. Trimming left V 3 bases short and J 3 bases short, with 9 bases between. The CDR3 contains 13 residues.

Turning to this clonotype: It is unclear where the CDR3 begins or ends on the DNA, so no DNA is shown, and the CDR3 is as TCRdb lists it. The chain combines TRBV27 with TRBJ2-7. The CDR3 spans 15 residues, counting both ends. CDR1 and CDR2 from the germline V gene are MNHEY and SMNVEV (reference sequence). CDR3 region: CASSLSLRTYYEQYF.

The CDR3 sequence: CSVGASGSSYNEQFF. CDR3 nucleotides: TGCAGCGTTGGCGCTAGCGGGAGCTCCTACAATGAGCAGTTCTTC. The chain uses TRBV29-1 and TRBJ2-1, with 10 bases lining up with TRBD2. Per the germline V gene, CDR1 is SQVTM and CDR2 is ANQGSEA. The V segment lost 4 bases and the J segment 0 bases; nucleotides outside the gene matches: 3. The CDR3 extends over 15 amino acids.

This clonotype came up many times. V is TRBV20-1 and J is TRBJ1-6, with 9 bases identical to TRBD1. Germline V gene sequence: CDR1 DFQATT, CDR2 SNEGSKA (reference sequence). The V gene end was trimmed by 6 bases and the J gene end by 3 bases; junction bases not matched to a gene: 6. The CDR3 runs to 15 residues. The CDR3 loop reads CSAGGQGIYNSPLHF. CDR3 nucleotide sequence: TGCAGTGCGGGGGGACAGGGAATCTATAATTCACCCCTCCACTTT.

This clonotype was observed a single time. This chain joins TRBV5-6 and TRBJ2-7; 10 nucleotides align to TRBD2. The junction had 11 bases not matched to a gene; V was cut back by 4 bases and J by 4 bases. This CDR3 is 16 amino acids long. CDR1 is SGHDT, CDR2 YYEEEE, per germline. The CDR3 spells CASSEARASGSYEQYF. CDR3 in DNA: TGTGCCAGCAGCGAAGCTAGGGCTAGCGGGAGTTACGAGCAGTACTTC.

This clonotype was seen a few times. The chain couples TRBV6-2 or TRBV6-3 to TRBJ2-3, with 8 bases fitting TRBD2. Germline lookup yields CDR1 MNHEY and CDR2 SVGEGT. The CDR3 consists of 18 residues. With 5 bases clipped from V and 5 bases from J, the junction kept 18 bases outside the gene matches. The CDR3 here is CASSPGFHSGMAGDTQYF. DNA of the CDR3: TGTGCCAGCAGTCCGGGGTTTCATAGCGGGATGGCTGGAGATACGCAGTATTTT.